A selection of T cell receptor beta chains follows, all from one sample in a study of T cells in Graves' hyperthyroidism and ophthalmopathy. From the multiplex PCR reads, TCRdb called clonotypes with MiXCR, one entry per CDR3 protein. The sample includes approximately 710,000 distinct CDR3 sequences, around a sixth of them seen just once. The sequencing sample was made of blood. These receptors were taken from a man aged 50 or older with Graves' hyperthyroidism. CDR3s include the opening cysteine and the closing phenylalanine or tryptophan. Fields, in order: D gene, J gene, V gene, clone size, CDR3 DNA, CDR3 protein. A D gene is named only where the DNA matches it firmly. The listing skips clone size in some rows; elsewhere it reads once, few, many or a size class.

d_call: -; j_call: TRBJ1-6; v_call: TRBV9; clone_size: -; cdr3_nt: TGTGCCAGCAGCGCAGAGGAGGGTAATTCACCCCTCCACTTT; cdr3_aa: CASSAEEGNSPLHF
d_call: -; j_call: TRBJ1-5; v_call: TRBV2; clone_size: many; cdr3_nt: TGTGCCAGCAGGGGCGGGGGGAGCAATCAGCCCCAGCATTTT; cdr3_aa: CASRGGGSNQPQHF
d_call: TRBD1; j_call: TRBJ1-4; v_call: TRBV30; clone_size: -; cdr3_nt: TGTGCCTTGGACAGGGGGAATGAAAAACTGTTTTTT; cdr3_aa: CALDRGNEKLFF
d_call: TRBD2; j_call: TRBJ2-7; v_call: TRBV29-1; clone_size: few; cdr3_nt: TGCAGCGTTGAAGATCGGGGGGGATCCTACGAGCAGTACTTC; cdr3_aa: CSVEDRGGSYEQYF
d_call: TRBD1; j_call: TRBJ2-7; v_call: TRBV5-1; clone_size: few; cdr3_nt: TGCGCCAGCAGCTTGACATTCGGGACAGGGGTGACTCACGAGCAGTACTTC; cdr3_aa: CASSLTFGTGVTHEQYF
d_call: -; j_call: TRBJ2-1; v_call: TRBV2; clone_size: many; cdr3_nt: TGTGCCAGCAGTGTAGACCCCTCCTACAATGAGCAGTTCTTC; cdr3_aa: CASSVDPSYNEQFF
d_call: TRBD1; j_call: TRBJ1-6; v_call: TRBV28; clone_size: -; cdr3_nt: TGTGCCAGCAGTTTACGAGGGGGCGCGCAAAATTCACCCCTCCACTTT; cdr3_aa: CASSLRGGAQNSPLHF
d_call: -; j_call: TRBJ1-2; v_call: TRBV18; clone_size: -; cdr3_nt: TGTGCCAGCTCACCACGGGACGATTCGATTGGCTACACCTTC; cdr3_aa: CASSPRDDSIGYTF
d_call: TRBD1; j_call: TRBJ2-1; v_call: TRBV6-5; clone_size: many; cdr3_nt: TGTGCCAGCAGTTCGGACAGGGGCAATGAGCAGTTCTTC; cdr3_aa: CASSSDRGNEQFF
d_call: -; j_call: TRBJ2-3; v_call: TRBV7-9; clone_size: -; cdr3_nt: TGTGCCAGCAGCTTAGGTCTCTCCGGGAGAGGTACAGATACGCAGTATTTT; cdr3_aa: CASSLGLSGRGTDTQYF
d_call: -; j_call: TRBJ1-1; v_call: TRBV9; clone_size: few; cdr3_nt: TGTGCCAGCAGCATGAACAGTTACACTGAAGCTTTCTTT; cdr3_aa: CASSMNSYTEAFF
d_call: -; j_call: TRBJ2-5; v_call: TRBV6-1; clone_size: many; cdr3_nt: TGTGCCAGCAGTGTACCGGGACGGGCACAAGAGACCCAGTACTTC; cdr3_aa: CASSVPGRAQETQYF
d_call: -; j_call: TRBJ2-5; v_call: TRBV7-9; clone_size: -; cdr3_nt: TGTGCCAGCAGCTTAGTTCGGGCGGATCGTCCATACCAAGAGACCCAGTACTTC; cdr3_aa: CASSLVRADRPYQETQYF
d_call: -; j_call: TRBJ1-6; v_call: TRBV28; clone_size: -; cdr3_nt: TGTGCCAGCAGTTTAGGGTCATCACAAGGGGCTTATTCACCCCTCCACTTT; cdr3_aa: CASSLGSSQGAYSPLHF
d_call: TRBD1; j_call: TRBJ2-3; v_call: TRBV2; clone_size: many; cdr3_nt: TGTGCCAGCAGCTCCGACTCAACAGGGGTCTTTACGCAGTATTTT; cdr3_aa: CASSSDSTGVFTQYF
d_call: -; j_call: TRBJ2-7; v_call: TRBV14; clone_size: -; cdr3_nt: TGTGCCAGCAGCCAAGTGAACAGACCCTACGAGCAGTACTTC; cdr3_aa: CASSQVNRPYEQYF
d_call: -; j_call: TRBJ2-3; v_call: TRBV7-9; clone_size: few; cdr3_nt: TGTGCCAGCAGCTGGAGGGAGAGGGGGCGCGTAACAGATACGCAGTATTTT; cdr3_aa: CASSWRERGRVTDTQYF
d_call: TRBD1; j_call: TRBJ1-1; v_call: TRBV12-3/TRBV12-4; clone_size: many; cdr3_nt: TGTGCCAGCAGTTCCCAGGGGGCACACACTGAAGCTTTCTTT; cdr3_aa: CASSSQGAHTEAFF
d_call: TRBD2; j_call: TRBJ2-7; v_call: TRBV28; clone_size: many; cdr3_nt: TGTGCCAGCAGTCGACTAGCGGGGTACGAGCAGTACTTC; cdr3_aa: CASSRLAGYEQYF
d_call: TRBD2; j_call: TRBJ2-3; v_call: TRBV7-2; clone_size: many; cdr3_nt: TGTGCCAGCAGCTCGACGGGACTAGCGGGAGTTACAGATACGCAGTATTTT; cdr3_aa: CASSSTGLAGVTDTQYF
d_call: -; j_call: TRBJ2-3; v_call: TRBV11-1; clone_size: many; cdr3_nt: TGTGCCAGCAGCTTAGGGGTGGCTAGTCCAGATACGCAGTATTTT; cdr3_aa: CASSLGVASPDTQYF
d_call: -; j_call: TRBJ2-1; v_call: TRBV29-1; clone_size: -; cdr3_nt: TGCAGCGTCGTTGGGGCGACCGCCGACAGCTCCTACAATGAGCAGTTCTTC; cdr3_aa: CSVVGATADSSYNEQFF
d_call: TRBD1; j_call: TRBJ1-1; v_call: TRBV9; clone_size: many; cdr3_nt: TGTGCCAGCAGCGAGGGACAGGGGGACACTGAAGCTTTCTTT; cdr3_aa: CASSEGQGDTEAFF
d_call: -; j_call: TRBJ2-5; v_call: TRBV11-2; clone_size: many; cdr3_nt: TGTGCCAGCATCCCCGGGCTGGGAGGTGGTGAGACCCAGTACTTC; cdr3_aa: CASIPGLGGGETQYF
d_call: -; j_call: TRBJ1-4; v_call: TRBV19; clone_size: many; cdr3_nt: TGTGCCAGTGGGACCTCAGAAAAACTGTTTTTT; cdr3_aa: CASGTSEKLFF
d_call: TRBD2; j_call: TRBJ2-7; v_call: TRBV11-2; clone_size: many; cdr3_nt: TGTGCCAGCAGCTTAACTAGCGGGAAAACATACGAGCAGTACTTC; cdr3_aa: CASSLTSGKTYEQYF
d_call: -; j_call: TRBJ1-2; v_call: TRBV30; clone_size: many; cdr3_nt: TGTGCCTGGAGTGCGTCCCACAGGACTAACTATGGCTACACCTTC; cdr3_aa: CAWSASHRTNYGYTF
d_call: -; j_call: TRBJ2-1; v_call: TRBV10-3; clone_size: many; cdr3_nt: TGTGCCATCTGGTCCGGTCTCTCCTACAATGAGCAGTTCTTC; cdr3_aa: CAIWSGLSYNEQFF
d_call: TRBD1; j_call: TRBJ1-2; v_call: TRBV7-2; clone_size: -; cdr3_nt: TGTGCCAGCAGCTTTCCCCCCGGGACAGGGGACGGCTACACCTTC; cdr3_aa: CASSFPPGTGDGYTF
d_call: -; j_call: TRBJ2-3; v_call: TRBV27; clone_size: few; cdr3_nt: TGTGCCAGCAGACGGAGAGAGGGAGATACGCAGTATTTT; cdr3_aa: CASRRREGDTQYF
d_call: TRBD1; j_call: TRBJ2-1; v_call: TRBV28; clone_size: few; cdr3_nt: TGTGCCAGCGGAGGGACAGGGGAATACAATGAGCAGTTCTTC; cdr3_aa: CASGGTGEYNEQFF
d_call: -; j_call: TRBJ2-2; v_call: TRBV11-2; clone_size: many; cdr3_nt: TGTGCCAGCAGCTCCATCTCGTCCCCGTGGCGGGGTCGTGGGACCGGGGAGCTGTTTTTT; cdr3_aa: CASSSISSPWRGRGTGELFF
d_call: -; j_call: TRBJ2-7; v_call: TRBV3-1; clone_size: -; cdr3_nt: TGTGCCAGCAGCGAGGACATGCGAATTACCTACGAGCAGTACTTC; cdr3_aa: CASSEDMRITYEQYF
d_call: TRBD2; j_call: TRBJ2-1; v_call: TRBV30; clone_size: -; cdr3_nt: TGTGCACTTAGCGGGACTAGCGGGAGGGCTGAGCAGTTCTTC; cdr3_aa: CALSGTSGRAEQFF
d_call: -; j_call: TRBJ1-4; v_call: TRBV10-3; clone_size: many; cdr3_nt: TGTGCCATCAGTGACAGGGACACGCTTAATGAAAAACTGTTTTTT; cdr3_aa: CAISDRDTLNEKLFF
d_call: TRBD2; j_call: TRBJ2-3; v_call: TRBV28; clone_size: many; cdr3_nt: TGTGCCAGCAGTATAAGCGGGAGAGGGGGTACGCAGTATTTT; cdr3_aa: CASSISGRGGTQYF
d_call: -; j_call: TRBJ1-1; v_call: TRBV20-1; clone_size: -; cdr3_nt: TGCAGTGCGCCCAGAAACATGGACACTGAAGCTTTCTTT; cdr3_aa: CSAPRNMDTEAFF
d_call: -; j_call: TRBJ2-3; v_call: TRBV5-1; clone_size: many; cdr3_nt: TGCGCCAGCAAGGAGGGGTCTAGCACAGATACGCAGTATTTT; cdr3_aa: CASKEGSSTDTQYF
d_call: -; j_call: TRBJ2-5; v_call: TRBV28; clone_size: many; cdr3_nt: TGTGCCAGCAATTGGCGAAGCGGGGAGACCCAGTACTTC; cdr3_aa: CASNWRSGETQYF
d_call: TRBD1; j_call: TRBJ2-7; v_call: TRBV7-2; clone_size: many; cdr3_nt: TGTGCCAGCAGCTTAAAACAGGGGGCGTACGAGCAGTACTTC; cdr3_aa: CASSLKQGAYEQYF
d_call: TRBD1; j_call: TRBJ1-5; v_call: TRBV2; clone_size: -; cdr3_nt: TGTGCCAGCAGCACAGGGGGCCCCGGTAGCAATCAGCCCCAGCATTTT; cdr3_aa: CASSTGGPGSNQPQHF